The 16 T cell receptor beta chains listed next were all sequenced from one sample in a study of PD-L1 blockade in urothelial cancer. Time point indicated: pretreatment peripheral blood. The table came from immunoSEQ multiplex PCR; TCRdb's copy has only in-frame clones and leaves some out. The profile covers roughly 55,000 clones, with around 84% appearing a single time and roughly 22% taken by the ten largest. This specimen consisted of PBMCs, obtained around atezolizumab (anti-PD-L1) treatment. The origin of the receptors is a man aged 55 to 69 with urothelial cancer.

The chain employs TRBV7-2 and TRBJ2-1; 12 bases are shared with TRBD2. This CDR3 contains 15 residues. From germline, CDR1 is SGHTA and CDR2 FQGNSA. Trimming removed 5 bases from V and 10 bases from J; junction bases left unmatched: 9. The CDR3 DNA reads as TGTGCCAGCAGCATTCGACTAGCGGGGGCAGCGGAGCAGTTCTTC. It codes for CASSIRLAGAAEQFF.

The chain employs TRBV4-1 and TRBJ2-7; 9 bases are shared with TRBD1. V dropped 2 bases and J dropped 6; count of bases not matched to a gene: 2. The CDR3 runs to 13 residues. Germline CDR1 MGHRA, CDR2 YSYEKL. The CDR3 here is CASSQLDRGEQYF. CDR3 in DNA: TGCGCCAGCAGCCAACTGGACAGGGGCGAGCAGTACTTC.

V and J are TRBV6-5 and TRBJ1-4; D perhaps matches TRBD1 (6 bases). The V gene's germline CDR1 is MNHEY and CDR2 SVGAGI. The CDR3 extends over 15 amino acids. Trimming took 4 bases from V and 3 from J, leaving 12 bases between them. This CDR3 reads CASSSRGAANEKLFF. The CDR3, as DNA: TGTGCCAGCAGTTCGCGGGGGGCCGCTAATGAAAAACTGTTTTTT.

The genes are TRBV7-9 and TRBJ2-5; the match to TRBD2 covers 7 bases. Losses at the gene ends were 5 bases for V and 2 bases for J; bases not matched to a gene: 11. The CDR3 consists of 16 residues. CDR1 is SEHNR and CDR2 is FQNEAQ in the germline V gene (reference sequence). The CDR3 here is CASSHALAVSQETQYF. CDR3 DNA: TGTGCCAGCAGCCACGCCCTAGCGGTTTCTCAAGAGACCCAGTACTTC.

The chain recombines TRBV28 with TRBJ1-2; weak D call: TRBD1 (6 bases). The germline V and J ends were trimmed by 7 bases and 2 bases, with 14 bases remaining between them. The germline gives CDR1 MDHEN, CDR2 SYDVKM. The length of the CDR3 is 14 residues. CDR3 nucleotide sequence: TGTGCCAGCAACACAGGGCTAAGGAACTATGGCTACACCTTC. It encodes CASNTGLRNYGYTF.

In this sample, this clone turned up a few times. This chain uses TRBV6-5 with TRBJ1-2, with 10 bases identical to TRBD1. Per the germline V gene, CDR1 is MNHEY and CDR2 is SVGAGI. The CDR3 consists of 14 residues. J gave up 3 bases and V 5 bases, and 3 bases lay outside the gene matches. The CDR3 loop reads CASSGGQGYYGYTF. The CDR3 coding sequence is TGTGCCAGCAGTGGGGGACAGGGGTACTATGGCTACACCTTC.

This CDR3 reads CASTSLTGGGIYGYTF. The CDR3 DNA reads TGTGCCAGCACCTCTTTGACAGGGGGCGGAATCTATGGCTACACCTTC. V and J are TRBV27 and TRBJ1-2; 10 bases agree with TRBD1. The CDR3 covers 16 residues. With V trimmed by 7 bases and J by 4 bases, 12 bases remained unmatched. Germline V gene sequence: CDR1 MNHEY, CDR2 SMNVEV (reference sequence).

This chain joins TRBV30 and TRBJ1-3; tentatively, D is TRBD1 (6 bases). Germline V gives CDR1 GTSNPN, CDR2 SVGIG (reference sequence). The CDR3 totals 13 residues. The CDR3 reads CALFRGSGNTIYF. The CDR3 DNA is TGTGCACTATTCAGGGGCTCTGGAAACACCATATATTTT.

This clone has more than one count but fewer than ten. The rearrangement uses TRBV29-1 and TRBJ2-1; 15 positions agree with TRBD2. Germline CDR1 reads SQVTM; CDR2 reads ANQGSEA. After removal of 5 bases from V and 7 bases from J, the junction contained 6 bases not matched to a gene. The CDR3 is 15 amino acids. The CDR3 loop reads CSVIGLAGGGNEQFF. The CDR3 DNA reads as TGCAGCGTTATAGGACTAGCGGGAGGGGGGAATGAGCAGTTCTTC.

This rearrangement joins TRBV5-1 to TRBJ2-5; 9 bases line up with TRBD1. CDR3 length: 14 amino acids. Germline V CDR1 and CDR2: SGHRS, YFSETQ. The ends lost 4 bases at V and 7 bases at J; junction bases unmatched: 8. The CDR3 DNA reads TGCGCCAGCAGCATCAACAGGGGGCTGGGGACCCAGTACTTC. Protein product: CASSINRGLGTQYF.

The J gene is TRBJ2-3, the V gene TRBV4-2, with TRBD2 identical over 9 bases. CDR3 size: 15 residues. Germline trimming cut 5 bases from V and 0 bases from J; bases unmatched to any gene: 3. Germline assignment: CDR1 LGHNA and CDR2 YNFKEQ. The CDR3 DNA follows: TGTGCCAGCAGCACCACTAGCGGGAGCACAGATACGCAGTATTTT. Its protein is CASSTTSGSTDTQYF.

CDR3 coding DNA: TGCGCCACTACGACAGGGGCGAACACTGAAGCTTTCTTT. Translated: CATTTGANTEAFF. This chain links TRBV10-1 with TRBJ1-1, with 8 positions matching TRBD1. The germline gives CDR1 WNHNN, CDR2 SYGVQD (reference sequence). The ends lost 10 bases at V and 1 base at J; junction bases unmatched: 5. There are 13 residues in the CDR3.

The CDR3 nucleotides read TGTGCCAGCAGCTCCCGGGACAGGGGAATCTACGAGCAGTACTTC. As protein: CASSSRDRGIYEQYF. The chain recombines TRBV5-6 with TRBJ2-7; 10 nucleotides agree with TRBD1. Germline CDR1 reads SGHDT; CDR2 reads YYEEEE. There are 15 residues in the CDR3. V was clipped by 3 bases and J by 3 bases; unmatched bases: 6.

In nucleotides, the CDR3 is TGCGCCAGCAGCTACTCGCCCGACTCTGGAAACACCATATATTTT. Amino acid sequence: CASSYSPDSGNTIYF. The rearrangement uses TRBV5-1 and TRBJ1-3; D gene ambiguous. V lost 3 bases, J lost 0 bases, and 10 bases lay in between. Per the germline V gene, CDR1 is SGHRS and CDR2 is YFSETQ. The CDR3 consists of 15 residues.

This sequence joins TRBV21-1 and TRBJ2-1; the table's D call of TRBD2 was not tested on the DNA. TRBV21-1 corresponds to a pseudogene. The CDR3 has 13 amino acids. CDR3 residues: CASSLSGRREQFF. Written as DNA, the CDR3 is TGTGCCAGCAGCCTTAGCGGGAGGAGGGAGCAGTTCTTC.

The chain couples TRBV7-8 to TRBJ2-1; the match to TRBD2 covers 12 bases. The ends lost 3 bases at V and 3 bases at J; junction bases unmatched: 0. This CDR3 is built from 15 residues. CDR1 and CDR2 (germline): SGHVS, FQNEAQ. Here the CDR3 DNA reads TGTGCCAGCAGCTTGACTAGCGGGGGCTACAATGAGCAGTTCTTC. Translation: CASSLTSGGYNEQFF.